This TCR beta chain comes out of a study of cytomegalovirus exposure and HLA in healthy donors. Trimming took 7 bases from V and 0 from J; bases not matched to a gene: 4. Germline V gives CDR1 WSHSY, CDR2 SAAADI. The CDR3 loop spans 15 amino acids. This PCR relied on a set of 60 Vbeta primers and 13 Jbeta primers. The method was immunoSEQ multiplex PCR; TCRdb's version includes in-frame clones alone and lacks a portion of them. The sample has roughly 130,000 clones, 74% seen once. This clone has just a few counts. The receptor was derived from a man aged 35-49 years in good health and CMV-seropositive. The sequencing input was PBMCs. The chain carries TRBV10-2 and TRBJ1-2, with 11 nucleotides matching TRBD1. The CDR3 coding sequence is TGCGCCAGCATCGGGACAGGGGGTACTAACTATGGCTACACCTTC. Its translation is CASIGTGGTNYGYTF.